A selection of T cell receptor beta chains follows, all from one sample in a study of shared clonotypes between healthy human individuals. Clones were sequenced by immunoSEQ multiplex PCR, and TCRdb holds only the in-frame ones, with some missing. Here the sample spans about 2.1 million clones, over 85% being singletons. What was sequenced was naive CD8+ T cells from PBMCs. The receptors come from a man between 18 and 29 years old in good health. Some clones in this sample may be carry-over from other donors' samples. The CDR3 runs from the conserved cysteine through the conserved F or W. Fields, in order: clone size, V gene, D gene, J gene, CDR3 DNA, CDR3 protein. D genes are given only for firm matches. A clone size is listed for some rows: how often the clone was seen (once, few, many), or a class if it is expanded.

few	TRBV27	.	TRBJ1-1	TGTGCCAGCAGTTTTGGGGGGCGGACTGAAGCTTTCTTT	CASSFGGRTEAFF
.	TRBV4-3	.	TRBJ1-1	TGCGCCAGCAGCCAAGACCGTAACACTGAAGCTTTCTTT	CASSQDRNTEAFF
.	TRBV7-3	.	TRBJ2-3	TGTGCCAGCAGCTTAATCATTAAGGATACGCAGTATTTT	CASSLIIKDTQYF
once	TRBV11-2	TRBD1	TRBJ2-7	TGTGCCAGCAGCTCGGCCGGGACAGGGTTGCGCGAGCAGTACTTC	CASSSAGTGLREQYF
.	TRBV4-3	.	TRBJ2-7	TGCGCCAGCAGCCAAGATTACTCCTACGAGCAGTACTTC	CASSQDYSYEQYF
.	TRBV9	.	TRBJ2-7	TGTGCCAGCAGCGTAGTTCCCACTGGCTTTACGTACGAGCAGTACTTC	CASSVVPTGFTYEQYF
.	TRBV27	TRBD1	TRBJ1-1	TGTGCCAGCAGTCCCGAGACAGGGGGGAAGACAATTTTGAACACTGAAGCTTTCTTT	CASSPETGGKTILNTEAFF
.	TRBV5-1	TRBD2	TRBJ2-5	TGCGCCAGCAGCGGAACGACTAGCGGGAGTGAGACCCAGTACTTC	CASSGTTSGSETQYF
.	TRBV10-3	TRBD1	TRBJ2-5	TGTGCCGCCGCGGACAGGGGGGGTTTAGAGACCCAGTACTTC	CAAADRGGLETQYF
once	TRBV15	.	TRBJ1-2	TGTGCCACCAGCAGAGGCCAGCCAGAAAACTACACCTTC	CATSRGQPENYTF
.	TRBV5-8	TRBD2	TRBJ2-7	TGTGCCAGCACAACCGGGACTAGCCCCGGTCGAGAATACGAGCAGTACTTC	CASTTGTSPGREYEQYF
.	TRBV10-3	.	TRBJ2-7	TGTGCCATCAGTGAATCGCTCCGGGGGAAACACGAGCAGTACTTC	CAISESLRGKHEQYF
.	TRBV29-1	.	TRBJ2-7	TGCAGCGTTATGGCTAGCGATACCTACGAGCAGTACTTC	CSVMASDTYEQYF
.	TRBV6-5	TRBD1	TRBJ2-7	TGTGCCAGCAGGACGACAGGGAATCCCCACGAGCAGTACTTC	CASRTTGNPHEQYF
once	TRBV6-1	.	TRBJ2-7	TGTGCCAGCAGTGAAGGCGTCGGGGGACCCTACGAGCAGTACTTC	CASSEGVGGPYEQYF
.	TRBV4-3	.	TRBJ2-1	TGCGCCAGCAGCCAAGGAAATCCTCATTGGGATCCTAGGCTCAATGAGCAGTTCTTC	CASSQGNPHWDPRLNEQFF
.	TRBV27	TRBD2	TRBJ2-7	TGTGCCAGCTTTAGTAGCGGGCCCAAGAGTAGCTCCTACGAGCAGTACTTC	CASFSSGPKSSSYEQYF
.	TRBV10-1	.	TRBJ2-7	TGCGCCAGCAGTGATCCCACGAACCGGGACGAGCAGTACTTC	CASSDPTNRDEQYF
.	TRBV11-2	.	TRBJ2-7	TGTGCCAGCAGCTTAGCCCCCAACGAGCAGTACTTC	CASSLAPNEQYF
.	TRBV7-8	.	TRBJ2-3	TGTGCCAGCAGCTTAGTTCGGCCAGACACAGATACGCAGTATTTT	CASSLVRPDTDTQYF
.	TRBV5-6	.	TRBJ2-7	TGTGCCAGCAGCTTAACACGGGACTGGTCCTACGAGCAGTACTTC	CASSLTRDWSYEQYF
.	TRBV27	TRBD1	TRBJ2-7	TGTGCCAGCAGTCTCGGGACAGGGGAGTACTACGAGCAGTACTTC	CASSLGTGEYYEQYF
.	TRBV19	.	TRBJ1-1	TGTGCCAGTATAGGGGGGCGGAGGGCCACTGAAGCTTTCTTT	CASIGGRRATEAFF